These 11 T cell receptor beta chains were sequenced from one sample in a study of blood T cell repertoires in COVID-19. Measured with immunoSEQ multiplex PCR; TCRdb has only the in-frame clones, and not every one. The sample lists around 400,000 clones; about 90% were seen once. The sequenced material came from peripheral blood. Receptors were obtained from a woman aged 55 to 70 with COVID-19, enrolled during active disease.

The chain couples TRBV7-8 to TRBJ2-7; D perhaps matches TRBD1 (6 bases). CDR1 and CDR2 (germline): SGHVS, FQNEAQ. Trimming removed 8 bases from V and 4 bases from J, with 12 bases in between. This CDR3 is 12 amino acids long. The CDR3 coding sequence is TGTGCCAGCGGGCACAGGGTATACGAGCAGTACTTC. Its translation is CASGHRVYEQYF.

V gene TRBV30 combines with J gene TRBJ1-2; 8 bases agree with TRBD1. Germline V gene data show CDR1 as GTSNPN and CDR2 as SVGIG (reference sequence). The ends lost 6 bases at V and 7 bases at J; junction bases unmatched: 10. The CDR3 sequence is 13 residues long. The CDR3 bases are TGTGCCTGTCCCCGACAGGGGCGGGGTGGCTACACCTTC. The encoded protein is CACPRQGRGGYTF. The full variable domain, completed using reference TRBV30 and TRBJ1-2, is SQTIHQWPATLVQPVGSPLSLECTVEGTSNPNLYWYRQAAGRGLQLLFYSVGIGQISSEVPQNLSASRPQDRQFILSSKKLLLSDSGFYLCACPRQGRGGYTFGSGTRLTVV.

The rearrangement joins TRBV3-1 (or the pseudogene TRBV3-2) to TRBJ1-2, with D tentatively TRBD1 (5 bases). The CDR3 covers 14 residues. Trimming removed 2 bases at V and 8 bases at J, with 15 bases between. Germline loops: CDR1 LGHDT, CDR2 YNNKEL (reference sequence). The CDR3 loop reads CASSQSVGGLGYTF. The CDR3 nucleotides are TGTGCCAGCAGCCAATCCGTTGGGGGGTTAGGCTACACCTTC.

The rearrangement links TRBV5-1 to TRBJ2-2; TRBD1 matches at 9 bases. Unmatched junction bases numbered 6, after V lost 4 bases and J lost 5 bases. The CDR3 spans 15 residues. CDR1 and CDR2 (germline): SGHRS, YFSETQ. The CDR3 protein is CASSGGTGQTGELFF. The CDR3 nucleotides read TGCGCCAGCAGCGGGGGGACAGGGCAGACCGGGGAGCTGTTTTTT.

The chain employs TRBV28 and TRBJ1-4; 7 bases fit TRBD1. The length of the CDR3 is 16 residues. V lost 3 bases and J lost 3; bases outside the gene matches: 7. The germline V gene has CDR1 MDHEN and CDR2 SYDVKM. CDR3 in DNA: TGTGCCAGCAGTTTCGGCAGGGGGTGGGCTAATGAAAAACTGTTTTTT. Residues: CASSFGRGWANEKLFF. The full variable domain, rest sourced from reference TRBV28 and TRBJ1-4, is DVKVTQSSRYLVKRTGEKVFLECVQDMDHENMFWYRQDPGLGLRLIYFSYDVKMKEKGDIPEGYSVSREKKERFSLILESASTNQTSMYLCASSFGRGWANEKLFFGSGTQLSVL.

The chain carries TRBV30 and TRBJ1-2, with D possibly being TRBD1 (6 bases). The V end lost 0 bases, the J end lost 6 bases, and 11 bases lay between the germline ends. The CDR3 runs to 13 residues. Germline values: CDR1 GTSNPN, CDR2 SVGIG (reference sequence). CDR3 region: CAWSVGRGDGYTF. CDR3 in DNA: TGTGCCTGGAGTGTAGGCAGGGGCGATGGCTACACCTTC.

The chain recombines TRBV15 with TRBJ2-7, with 7 positions matching TRBD1. The CDR3 length is 16 residues. The germline V gene has CDR1 LNHNV and CDR2 YYDKDF (reference sequence). Trimming took 2 bases from V and 1 from J; bases not matched to a gene: 8. CDR3 nucleotide sequence: TGTGCCACCAGCAGATACGGGACAGCGAAATCCTACGAGCAGTACTTC. Translation gives CATSRYGTAKSYEQYF.

This chain joins TRBV5-4 and TRBJ1-6, with TRBD1 matching 8 bases. With V trimmed by 4 bases and J by 12 bases, 9 bases remained unmatched. Germline V lookup: CDR1 SGHNT, CDR2 YYREEE (reference sequence). The CDR3 has 14 residues. The CDR3 DNA reads as TGTGCCAGCAGCGATACAGGGGGTGTATTACCCCTCCACTTT. Its protein is CASSDTGGVLPLHF.

The chain uses TRBV15 and TRBJ2-3, with 8 nucleotides matching TRBD1. The V and J ends lost 4 bases and 11 bases, in that order; junction bases with no gene match: 14. CDR1 and CDR2 (germline): LNHNV, YYDKDF (reference sequence). The CDR3 runs 15 residues. DNA of the CDR3: TGTGCCACCAGCACCCCAGGGGGCGGGCTACGTGAGCAGTATTTT. Amino acids: CATSTPGGGLREQYF.

The chain has TRBV7-9 and TRBJ2-7; 8 bases map to TRBD1. Germline CDR1 and CDR2: SEHNR and FQNEAQ (reference sequence). The CDR3 has 19 residues. With 4 bases clipped from V and 2 bases from J, the junction kept 19 bases outside the gene matches. In nucleotides, the CDR3 is TGTGCCAGCAGCTCCTTAGAATGGACCGGGACAGGCTTTCCCTACGAGCAGTACTTC. Protein product: CASSSLEWTGTGFPYEQYF.

V is TRBV6-5 and J is TRBJ2-3, with D tentatively TRBD2 (6 bases). CDR3 length: 15 amino acids. V lost 5 bases and J lost 1, with 13 bases in between. Germline lookup yields CDR1 MNHEY and CDR2 SVGAGI. The CDR3 DNA is TGTGCCAGCAGTAGCTTCGGGGGAGGCACAGATACGCAGTATTTT. Residues: CASSSFGGGTDTQYF.